This T cell receptor (beta chain) is from a study of cytomegalovirus exposure and HLA in healthy donors. The PCR ran on 60 Vbeta and 13 Jbeta primers. Original data processing: Later, an analysis found roughly 80 million unique TCR beta chains, and around 12 million of these were shared. The repertoire was sequenced with immunoSEQ multiplex PCR; TCRdb's copy has only in-frame clones and lacks some. That table supplies the V and J calls and clone size; D and trimming were determined from the DNA. This table has approximately 61,000 clones, about 80% appearing once. Notes on this clone: Its matching antigen is unknown.

Study observations and caveats: When presence/absence was analysed, sequencing depth was taken to be roughly uniform across donors. Several top significant clusters appeared, in a later analysis, to be linked to common viral pathogens.

The sequencing input was PBMCs. The receptor's source is a man aged 45-65 years in good health and CMV-seropositive.

The CDR3 region has the DNA TGTGCCTGGAGCAGCAGCGGGGGGGCTCGAAATGAGCAGTTCTTC. Amino acids: CAWSSSGGARNEQFF. The chain links TRBV30 to TRBJ2-1; 10 bases fit TRBD2. Germline V lookup: CDR1 GTSNPN, CDR2 SVGIG (reference sequence). V lost 3 bases and J lost 7; bases outside the gene matches: 9. This CDR3 contains 15 residues. Based on the CDR3 plus reference TRBV30 and TRBJ2-1, the full variable domain is SQTIHQWPATLVQPVGSPLSLECTVEGTSNPNLYWYRQAAGRGLQLLFYSVGIGQISSEVPQNLSASRPQDRQFILSSKKLLLSDSGFYLCAWSSSGGARNEQFFGPGTRLTVL.